This TCR beta chain is from a study of blood T cell repertoires in COVID-19. For the study at large: Samples of COVID-19 (acute and convalescent) were obtained from the United States, Italy and Spain. The analysed material was cDNA or gDNA that came from T cells, B-cell-depleted T cells, or PBMCs.

Per the original data handling: For nucleated cells, counts were estimated from reference gene primer amplification. Measured with immunoSEQ multiplex PCR; TCRdb has only the in-frame clones, and not every one. That table furnishes V, J and clone size, whereas the DNA furnished D and trimming. The sample shows over 100,000 clones, over 80% of them seen only once. Germline CDR1 reads SGHNT; CDR2 reads YYREEE (reference sequence). CDR3 length equals 13 residues. V was shortened by 0 bases and J by 5 bases, with 8 bases between the two germline ends. The gene calls are TRBV5-4 and TRBJ1-2, with a possible D match to TRBD1 (6 bases). Sequenced: peripheral blood. The clonotype was recovered from a man aged 50 to 59 with acute or convalescent COVID-19. CDR3 nucleotides: TGTGCCAGCAGCTTGGGGACAGAGTATGGCTACACCTTC. It is translated as CASSLGTEYGYTF.